These T cell receptor beta chains were read from a single sample in a study of cytomegalovirus exposure and HLA in healthy donors. Sequencing was performed with immunoSEQ multiplex PCR; in TCRdb, only in-frame clones are kept and a portion is missing. The data contain about 140,000 clones, roughly four fifths of them seen just once; the ten biggest clones take up just over 8.5%. Sequencing used PBMCs. Receptor source: a woman between 50 and 59 years old in good health and CMV-seropositive. Both conserved end residues are part of each CDR3. A D gene is named only where the DNA matches it firmly. Clone size is not always given. Where it is, it says once, few, many or a class for expanded clones.

>TRBV2|TRBJ1-1|NA|NA
CASSAQGRNTEAFF
TGTGCCAGCAGTGCACAGGGTCGGAACACTGAAGCTTTCTTT
>TRBV5-4|TRBJ2-7|NA|TRBD1
CASATGTDSYEQYF
TGTGCCAGCGCGACAGGGACCGACTCCTACGAGCAGTACTTC
>TRBV7-2|TRBJ1-3|many|NA
CASSLVLQGNTIYF
TGTGCCAGCAGCTTAGTCCTCCAGGGAAACACCATATATTTT
>TRBV6-1|TRBJ2-5|NA|TRBD2
CASSERAGGHQETQYF
TGTGCCAGCAGTGAACGGGCGGGGGGACACCAAGAGACCCAGTACTTC
>TRBV4-2|TRBJ1-2|NA|NA
CASSQVLTEENYGYTF
TGTGCCAGCAGCCAAGTTTTGACAGAAGAAAACTATGGCTACACCTTC
>TRBV5-1|TRBJ1-1|NA|NA
CASSSQGANTEAFF
TGCGCCAGCAGCTCACAGGGCGCGAACACTGAAGCTTTCTTT
>TRBV19|TRBJ1-1|NA|NA
CASSNSGYYTEAFF
TGTGCCAGTAGTAATTCAGGGTACTACACTGAAGCTTTCTTT
>TRBV28|TRBJ1-6|NA|NA
CASSPRLAGLNSPLHF
TGTGCCAGCAGTCCACGCCTCGCGGGGCTGAATTCACCCCTCCACTTT
>TRBV7-6|TRBJ2-3|NA|TRBD2
CASSLLGTSDTQYF
TGTGCCAGCAGCTTATTAGGGACTAGTGATACGCAGTATTTT
>TRBV4-1|TRBJ2-7|NA|NA
CASSQRTVPLTRQYF
TGCGCCAGCAGCCAAAGGACAGTACCTCTCACTCGGCAGTACTTC
>TRBV4-2|TRBJ2-6|NA|TRBD2
CASSPTSGGAGANVLTF
TGTGCCAGCAGCCCGACTAGCGGGGGGGCTGGGGCCAACGTCCTGACTTTC
>TRBV28|TRBJ1-4|NA|NA
CASVPSVVSEKLFF
TGTGCCAGCGTCCCAAGTGTGGTCAGTGAAAAACTGTTTTTT
>TRBV5-6|TRBJ2-7|NA|NA
CASTQAYSRYRDVYEQYF
TGTGCCAGCACCCAAGCTTATTCCCGTTACAGGGACGTCTACGAGCAGTACTTC
>TRBV6-6|TRBJ2-1|NA|NA
CASSLGRGEQFF
TGTGCCAGTTCCCTGGGGAGAGGCGAGCAGTTCTTC
>TRBV6-6|TRBJ1-2|NA|NA
CASSNPSGESYGYTF
TGTGCCAGCAGTAATCCGTCAGGGGAATCATATGGCTACACCTTC
>TRBV7-2|TRBJ2-3|once|TRBD2
CASSLAGSGASDTQYF
TGTGCCAGCAGCTTAGCGGGTAGCGGGGCGTCAGATACGCAGTATTTT
>TRBV7-2|TRBJ2-1|NA|NA
CASILSPGLPVDEQFF
TGTGCCAGCATCCTATCGCCGGGACTTCCCGTCGATGAGCAGTTCTTC
>TRBV11-2|TRBJ1-1|NA|NA
CASSDRTASAYEAFF
TGTGCCAGCAGCGACCGGACAGCCTCGGCCTATGAAGCTTTCTTT
>TRBV6-5|TRBJ1-2|NA|NA
CASSYSEGSDGYTF
TGTGCCAGCAGTTACTCTGAGGGTTCGGATGGCTACACCTTC
>TRBV7-8|TRBJ2-3|NA|TRBD2
CASILAGGSAQYF
TGTGCCAGCATCTTGGCGGGGGGTTCGGCGCAGTATTTT
>TRBV6-6|TRBJ2-7|NA|NA
CASSYRGRSSYEQYF
TGTGCCAGCAGTTACCGAGGGAGAAGCTCCTACGAGCAGTACTTC
>TRBV5-4|TRBJ2-7|NA|TRBD1
CASSLDSGTGTYEQYF
TGTGCCAGCAGCTTAGACTCCGGGACAGGCACCTACGAGCAGTACTTC
>TRBV6-5|TRBJ1-5|NA|TRBD1
CASSSGQENQPQHF
TGTGCCAGCAGTTCGGGACAGGAGAATCAGCCCCAGCATTTT
>TRBV5-4|TRBJ2-7|NA|TRBD1
CASSLAQGRGYEQYF
TGTGCCAGCAGCTTGGCACAGGGGCGCGGGTACGAGCAGTACTTC
>TRBV21-1|TRBJ1-3|NA|NA
CASSKEGASTASSGNTIYF
TGTGCCAGCAGCAAAGAGGGAGCGTCGACGGCTTCCTCTGGAAACACCATATATTTT
>TRBV15|TRBJ2-7|NA|TRBD1
CATSRRQGVGDEQYF
TGTGCCACCAGCAGAAGACAGGGGGTAGGGGACGAGCAGTACTTC
>TRBV6-1|TRBJ1-2|NA|TRBD1
CASSLDRGYGYGYTF
TGTGCCAGCAGTTTGGACAGGGGGTATGGCTATGGCTACACCTTC
>TRBV7-9|TRBJ1-2|NA|NA
CASSSPTRVYGYTF
TGTGCCAGCAGCTCCCCCACGAGAGTCTATGGCTACACCTTC
>TRBV28|TRBJ1-2|NA|TRBD1
CASSLLTGTGANGYTF
TGTGCCAGCAGTTTGCTTACCGGGACAGGGGCTAATGGCTACACCTTC
>TRBV5-1|TRBJ1-3|NA|NA
CASSLTGNSGNTIYF
TGCGCCAGCAGCCTTACAGGAAACTCTGGAAACACCATATATTTT
>TRBV5-6|TRBJ2-4|NA|NA
CASSPQGGGQDIQYF
TGTGCCAGCAGCCCACAAGGAGGGGGCCAGGACATTCAGTACTTC
>TRBV6-1|TRBJ2-5|few|NA
CASSEVRSSVARETQYF
TGTGCCAGCAGTGAAGTGAGGAGCAGTGTCGCCAGAGAGACCCAGTACTTC
>TRBV5-1|TRBJ1-1|NA|TRBD1
CASSFTGAPSTEAFF
TGCGCCAGCAGCTTCACAGGGGCCCCAAGCACTGAAGCTTTCTTT
>TRBV29-1|TRBJ2-7|NA|NA
CSATVEGPYEQYF
TGCAGCGCGACAGTGGAAGGACCCTACGAGCAGTACTTC
>TRBV4-3|TRBJ1-4|NA|NA
CASSQGGGLAGVNEKLFF
TGCGCCAGCAGCCAAGGTGGGGGTCTGGCGGGGGTTAATGAAAAACTGTTTTTT
>TRBV6-6|TRBJ2-3|few|TRBD2
CASSRLLAGGGTQYF
TGTGCCAGCAGTCGACTACTAGCGGGGGGGGGTACGCAGTATTTT
>TRBV6-5|TRBJ2-1|NA|TRBD2
CASRGAGGEGNEQFF
TGTGCCAGCAGGGGAGCGGGGGGCGAGGGGAATGAGCAGTTCTTC
>TRBV5-4|TRBJ1-2|NA|NA
CASSLERGASGYTF
TGTGCCAGCAGCTTGGAACGGGGGGCAAGTGGCTACACCTTC
>TRBV12-5|TRBJ1-1|NA|NA
CASGLFGRGLLVHTEAFF
TGTGCTAGTGGTTTGTTCGGCAGGGGACTATTAGTACACACTGAAGCTTTCTTT
>TRBV7-3|TRBJ2-6|few|NA
CASSLGRSGANVLTF
TGTGCCAGCAGCTTGGGCCGCTCTGGGGCCAACGTCCTGACTTTC
>TRBV29-1|TRBJ1-1|NA|TRBD1
CSVGDRAGTEAFF
TGCAGCGTTGGGGACAGGGCGGGCACTGAAGCTTTCTTT
>TRBV7-8|TRBJ1-1|few|NA
CASSRASTGSTEAFF
TGTGCCAGCAGCCGAGCTTCGACCGGGAGCACTGAAGCTTTCTTT
>TRBV7-2|TRBJ2-3|NA|TRBD2
CASSPQTGGTDTQYF
TGTGCCAGCAGCCCACAGACGGGGGGAACAGATACGCAGTATTTT
>TRBV7-3|TRBJ2-7|once|NA
CASSLTYSHEQYF
TGTGCCAGCAGCTTAACGTACAGCCACGAGCAGTACTTC
>TRBV4-1|TRBJ1-5|NA|NA
CASSQGQSYQPQHF
TGCGCCAGCAGCCAAGGACAGTCGTATCAGCCCCAGCATTTT
>TRBV7-8|TRBJ2-2|NA|NA
CASSPRDNANTGELFF
TGTGCCAGCAGCCCCCGGGACAACGCGAACACCGGGGAGCTGTTTTTT
>TRBV28|TRBJ2-5|NA|NA
CASSLSPREETQYF
TGTGCCAGCAGTTTATCTCCTCGGGAAGAGACCCAGTACTTC
>TRBV14|TRBJ2-3|NA|NA
CASSQLAGTDTQYF
TGTGCCAGCAGCCAGCTAGCCGGCACAGATACGCAGTATTTT
>TRBV28|TRBJ1-6|few|TRBD1
CASSFSPGQGNSPLHF
TGTGCCAGCAGTTTCTCTCCGGGACAGGGTAATTCACCCCTCCACTTT
>TRBV19|TRBJ1-2|NA|NA
CASSIGRGLDYGYTF
TGTGCCAGTAGTATTGGTCGAGGTCTTGACTATGGCTACACCTTC
>TRBV30|TRBJ1-3|NA|NA
CAWRNRKNSGNTIYF
TGTGCCTGGAGGAACAGGAAAAACTCTGGAAACACCATATATTTT
>TRBV18|TRBJ2-1|NA|TRBD1
CASSLTGTGGRNEQFF
TGTGCCAGCTCACTCACCGGGACAGGGGGCCGGAATGAGCAGTTCTTC
>TRBV4-3|TRBJ2-5|NA|NA
CASSQDPTPGETQYF
TGCGCCAGCAGCCAAGACCCGACCCCGGGGGAGACCCAGTACTTC